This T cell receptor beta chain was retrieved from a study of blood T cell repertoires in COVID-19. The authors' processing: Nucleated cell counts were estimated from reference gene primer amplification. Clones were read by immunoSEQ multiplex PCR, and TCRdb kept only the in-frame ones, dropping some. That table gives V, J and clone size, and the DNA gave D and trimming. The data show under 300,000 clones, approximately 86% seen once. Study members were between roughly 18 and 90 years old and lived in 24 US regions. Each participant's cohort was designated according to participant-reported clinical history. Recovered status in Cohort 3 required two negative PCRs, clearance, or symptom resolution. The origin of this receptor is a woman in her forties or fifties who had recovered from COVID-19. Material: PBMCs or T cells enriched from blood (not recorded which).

The CDR3 nucleotides read TGTGCCAGCAGCTCCAACACCGGGACAGGGGTTTTGTACGAGCAGTACTTC. Protein: CASSSNTGTGVLYEQYF. The chain carries TRBV7-6 and TRBJ2-7, with 10 bases fitting TRBD1. The CDR3 totals 17 residues. Trimming cost V 4 bases and J 4 bases; bases outside gene matches: 13. The germline V gene has CDR1 SGHVS and CDR2 FNYEAQ.